The count of the clone carrying this T cell receptor (beta chain) is one. Its specificity is not known. Trimming left V 6 bases short and J 0 bases short, with 14 bases between. Germline V gives CDR1 MNHEY, CDR2 SMNVEV (reference sequence). This CDR3 is 15 amino acids long. These data originate in a study of blood T cells in healthy people across ages. General observations from the study: In the absence of known donor CMV status, changes in expanded clonotypes were possibly confounded. Naive T cell percentage by flow cytometry tracked strongly with beta diversity. More naive CD4+ cells and higher diversity marked long-lived donors relative to aged donors.

For the second PCR, which ran for about 6 to 11 cycles, a sample-barcoded 5' primer and a J-beta primer mix were used. The study obtained at least 2.5 million CDR3-containing paired-end reads from every sample. TCRdb redid the calling of the 5' RACE reads with MiXCR, one entry per CDR3 protein. The data contain approximately 1.5 million distinct CDR3 sequences, roughly 30% of them singletons. The sequence derives from a woman in her 30s in good health. The specimen was blood. The chain carries TRBV27 and TRBJ1-1, with D tentatively TRBD1 (5 bases). CDR3 amino acids: CASRTRGPMNTEAFF. The CDR3 coding sequence is TGTGCCAGCAGGACCCGGGGCCCGATGAACACTGAAGCTTTCTTT.